Listed below are T cell receptor beta chains from one sample, sequenced in a study of T cells in Graves' hyperthyroidism and ophthalmopathy. TCRdb independently ran MiXCR on the multiplex PCR reads; one entry per CDR3 protein. The repertoire holds roughly 510,000 distinct CDR3 sequences, approximately 48% seen once, with about 40% in the top ten. Sequenced material: peripheral blood or thyroid tissue (not recorded which). The origin of the receptors is an adult woman with Graves' disease, either hyperthyroidism or ophthalmopathy (not recorded which). Each CDR3 is given with its conserved first and last residue. The D gene is left open where the match is weak. Expanded clones are given a class, and other clones once, few, many or no size at all.

D	V	size	J	DNA	CDR3
TRBD2	TRBV13	NA	TRBJ2-2	TGTGCCAGCAGCTTCAGCGGGATAGCGAACACCGGGGAGCTGTTTTTT	CASSFSGIANTGELFF
NA	TRBV12-3/TRBV12-4	many	TRBJ1-5	TGTGCCAGCAGTTTTTCAGGGGGCAATCAGCCCCAGCATTTT	CASSFSGGNQPQHF
NA	TRBV7-8	NA	TRBJ1-6	TGTGCCAGCAGCTTAGCGGAGGGAGGAAATTCACCCCTCCACTTT	CASSLAEGGNSPLHF
NA	TRBV10-3	NA	TRBJ1-2	TGTGCCATCAGTGAGCCCCCAGGCACCCGATCTAACTATGGCTACACCTTC	CAISEPPGTRSNYGYTF
NA	TRBV5-1	NA	TRBJ1-2	TGCGCCAGCAGCTTGGGCATGACGGGGGCCTCTGGCTACACCTTC	CASSLGMTGASGYTF
NA	TRBV15	NA	TRBJ2-1	TGTGCCACCAGCAGAGCGGGAGTCGCCGATGAGCAGTTCTTC	CATSRAGVADEQFF
NA	TRBV29-1	NA	TRBJ2-6	TGCAGCGTTCGATCAGGGTTAGGGGCCAACGTCCTGACTTTC	CSVRSGLGANVLTF
TRBD1	TRBV30	NA	TRBJ1-5	TGTGCCTGGAGCCTGGGACAGGGGATTCAGCCCCAGCATTTT	CAWSLGQGIQPQHF
TRBD1	TRBV5-6	many	TRBJ1-6	TGTGCCAGCAGCTTGGAGGCGGGACAGCATAATTCACCCCTCCACTTT	CASSLEAGQHNSPLHF
TRBD2	TRBV7-8	NA	TRBJ2-7	TGTGCCAGCATGGGGCTAGCGGGGATCCCCTACGAGCAGTACTTC	CASMGLAGIPYEQYF
NA	TRBV20-1	many	TRBJ1-2	TGCAGTGCATCGGGACGGAATTACACCTTC	CSASGRNYTF
TRBD1	TRBV20-1	NA	TRBJ1-5	TGCAGTGCCTCGGGACAGATAATTCATTATAGCAATCAGCCCCAGCATTTT	CSASGQIIHYSNQPQHF
NA	TRBV15	few	TRBJ1-1	TGTGCCACCAGCAGAGATGCCACTCAGGTTGAAGCTTTCTTT	CATSRDATQVEAFF
NA	TRBV20-1	NA	TRBJ2-7	TGCAGTGCTAGAAGGCAGGAGGCCTACGAGCAGTACTTC	CSARRQEAYEQYF
NA	TRBV6-6	many	TRBJ2-2	TGTGCCAGCAGTTACTCAGCGGGCTACACCGGGGAGCTGTTTTTT	CASSYSAGYTGELFF
NA	TRBV5-1	NA	TRBJ1-2	TGCGCCAGCAGCTTGTTGGACAGTACTAACTATGGCTACACCTTC	CASSLLDSTNYGYTF
NA	TRBV10-3	once	TRBJ2-5	TGTGCCGTCCGGGGGATTCAAGAGACCCAGTACTTC	CAVRGIQETQYF
NA	TRBV5-1	few	TRBJ2-5	TGCGCCAGCAGCTCGACGGACAGCCTCCAAGAGACCCAGTACTTC	CASSSTDSLQETQYF
NA	TRBV25-1	many	TRBJ2-5	TGTGCCAGCAGTGCGTCCCAAGAGACCCAGTACTTC	CASSASQETQYF
NA	TRBV7-8	NA	TRBJ1-1	TGTGCCAGTAGCTTGAATTTGGGCACTGAAGCTTTCTTT	CASSLNLGTEAFF
NA	TRBV29-1	NA	TRBJ1-1	TGCAGCTTAGAGACTACTGAAGCTTTCTTT	CSLETTEAFF
NA	TRBV6-6	NA	TRBJ1-2	TGTGCCAGCAGTTACCGGCAAGGCGGCCATAGCTACACCTTC	CASSYRQGGHSYTF
NA	TRBV25-1	NA	TRBJ1-2	TGTGCCAGCTTAGGCAGGGGCGGGCATGGCTACACCTTC	CASLGRGGHGYTF
NA	TRBV10-3	NA	TRBJ2-5	TGTGCCATCAGTGAACGGAAGGGTGGGAGATGGCAAGAGACCCAGTACTTC	CAISERKGGRWQETQYF
NA	TRBV7-2	NA	TRBJ1-4	TGTGCCAGCAGCTTAGTCTGGGGGGGAGGAACCAAAAAACTGTTTTTT	CASSLVWGGGTKKLFF
NA	TRBV7-2	NA	TRBJ1-3	TGTGCCAGCAGCTTACCTAGCACCATATATTTT	CASSLPSTIYF
NA	TRBV10-2	NA	TRBJ1-1	TGCGCCAGCAGGTCGGCGAGGAACACTGAAGCTTTCTTT	CASRSARNTEAFF
TRBD1	TRBV10-3	few	TRBJ1-2	TGTGCCATCAGTGAGCGTAGGGACAGTTCTGGAGATGGCTACACCTTC	CAISERRDSSGDGYTF
NA	TRBV29-1	NA	TRBJ2-7	TGCAGTGTCGCGTTTCCTCCTGCCTCGGACGAGCAGTACTTC	CSVAFPPASDEQYF
TRBD1	TRBV7-8	many	TRBJ1-1	TGTGCCAGCAGCTCACAGGGGGTTAGTAGGAACACTGAAGCTTTCTTT	CASSSQGVSRNTEAFF
NA	TRBV15	NA	TRBJ2-4	TGTGCCACCAGCAGGCCGGGTAAAAACATTCAGTACTTC	CATSRPGKNIQYF
TRBD1	TRBV2	NA	TRBJ1-6	TGTGCCAGCTTGTCAGGGACAGGCTATAATTCACCCCTCCACTTT	CASLSGTGYNSPLHF
NA	TRBV20-1	few	TRBJ1-2	TGCAGTGCTGTTAGTGGGCGTAACTATGGCTACACCTTC	CSAVSGRNYGYTF
TRBD1	TRBV28	NA	TRBJ1-2	TGTGCCAGCAGTTTCTCAGGGGGCCACACCTTC	CASSFSGGHTF
NA	TRBV10-2	many	TRBJ2-7	TGCGCCAGCGCGGAATACCCCCCACTAAAAAGGGCCTACGAGCAGTACTTC	CASAEYPPLKRAYEQYF
TRBD2	TRBV7-9	many	TRBJ2-5	TGTGCCAGCAGCTTAGATGGGACTAGCCGAGAGACCCAGTACTTC	CASSLDGTSRETQYF
NA	TRBV29-1	few	TRBJ1-2	TGCAGAGATCGGGTCGGAGGCTATGGCTACACCTTC	CRDRVGGYGYTF
NA	TRBV5-1	many	TRBJ1-5	TGCGCCAGCAGCTCCGGGACGGCGGATCAGCCCCAGCATTTT	CASSSGTADQPQHF
TRBD1	TRBV6-5	NA	TRBJ1-5	TGTGCTGGTCACGACAGGGGTAGCAATCAGCCCCAGCATTTT	CAGHDRGSNQPQHF
NA	TRBV5-1	many	TRBJ1-2	TGCGCCAGCAGCTTGGAATCTCCTAACTATGGCTACACCTTC	CASSLESPNYGYTF
TRBD1	TRBV29-1	few	TRBJ2-7	TGCAGCGTTGAGAGTGGGACAGGCCCTTGGAACGAGCAGTACTTC	CSVESGTGPWNEQYF
TRBD1	TRBV29-1	NA	TRBJ2-5	TGCAGCGTAGGACAGGGGGGATACCAAGAGACCCAGTACTTC	CSVGQGGYQETQYF
NA	TRBV24-1	NA	TRBJ1-5	TGTGCCACCAGGGGGCGAGGCAATCAGCCCCAGCATTTT	CATRGRGNQPQHF
TRBD2	TRBV25-1	once	TRBJ2-5	TGTGCCAGCAGTGCCGCGGGACTAGCGGGCCTCCAAGAGACCCAGTACTTC	CASSAAGLAGLQETQYF
NA	TRBV20-1	many	TRBJ2-7	TGCAGTGCTAGAGATCAGGGGTACGGCTACGAGCAGTACTTC	CSARDQGYGYEQYF
TRBD2	TRBV15	NA	TRBJ2-2	TGTGCCACCAGCATGCGCGGGAGGGCCGGGGAGCTGTTTTTT	CATSMRGRAGELFF
NA	TRBV7-9	NA	TRBJ1-6	TGTGCCAGCAGCTTAACCCGACAACCCCTCCACTTT	CASSLTRQPLHF
TRBD2	TRBV9	many	TRBJ2-7	TGTGCCAGCAGCCAAACCCCGCCCGGAGCGGGAGGGGAAGAGCAGTACTTC	CASSQTPPGAGGEEQYF
NA	TRBV24-1	once	TRBJ2-7	TGTGCCACCAGTGATGGTATGGGGACCTACGAGCAGTACTTC	CATSDGMGTYEQYF
NA	TRBV27	few	TRBJ1-1	TGTGCCAGCAGAAAACAAATGAACACTGAAGCTTTCTTT	CASRKQMNTEAFF
TRBD1	TRBV20-1	many	TRBJ1-5	TGCAGTGCCACAGGGGTCTATAGCAATCAGCCCCAGCATTTT	CSATGVYSNQPQHF
NA	TRBV10-3	many	TRBJ1-1	TGTGCCATCAGTGAGTCAGGGGGTACGGGTTCTTTCTTT	CAISESGGTGSFF
NA	TRBV10-3	NA	TRBJ1-2	TGTGCCATCAATGGGGGAAGGAACTATGGCTACACCTTC	CAINGGRNYGYTF
NA	TRBV29-1	many	TRBJ1-2	TGCAGCTTAGGGGACAAGGTTGGCTACACCTTC	CSLGDKVGYTF